This T cell receptor beta chain was captured by sequencing in a study of cytomegalovirus exposure and HLA in healthy donors. On the study more broadly: Among approximately 400 genotyped donors, 80% to 90% fell in the Caucasian-associated ancestry cluster. Overall study findings and caveats: In a later analysis, V- and J-gene trimming of beta chains associated with a DCLRE1C missense variant, replicated independently. Researchers had no immune exposure information except CMV serostatus available.

Trimming cost V 5 bases and J 8 bases; bases outside gene matches: 8. This CDR3 comprises 13 residues. The germline V gene has CDR1 MNHEY and CDR2 SVGAGI. Primers for the PCR totalled 60 Vbeta and 13 Jbeta. Sequencing was performed with immunoSEQ multiplex PCR; in TCRdb, only in-frame clones are kept and a portion is missing. Among roughly 97,000 clones listed, roughly 72% were seen once. Details on this clone: The antigen remains undetermined.

Sequences were obtained from PBMCs. The TCR sequence derives from a woman between 18 and 29 years old in good health and CMV-seropositive. The V gene is TRBV6-5, the J gene TRBJ1-2; 7 bases align to TRBD1. The CDR3 here is CASSTGARYGYTF. The CDR3 DNA sequence: TGTGCCAGCAGTACAGGGGCTCGCTACGGCTACACCTTC.